This T cell receptor (beta chain) originates from a study of beta chain features in type 1 diabetes. General study findings and limits: Patients with type 1 diabetes showed fewer VDJ junction insertions and more deletions.

V lost 2 bases, J lost 0 bases, and 14 bases lay in between. The CDR3 sequence is 17 residues long. The V gene's germline CDR1 is SGDLS and CDR2 YYNGEE. The investigators reverse transcribed all of the isolated RNA, so they sequenced expressed TCRB transcripts. Clones were sequenced by immunoSEQ multiplex PCR, and TCRdb holds only the in-frame ones, with some missing. The sample includes about 620,000 clones, around a sixth of them seen just once. A word on this clone: The antigen is undetermined.

The rearrangement uses TRBV9 and TRBJ2-2; no reliable D call. The receptor was isolated from a man younger than 30 in good health. The sequencing input was naive CD4+ T cells from blood. This chain's CDR3 is CASSVAAWASNTGELFF. CDR3 DNA sequence: TGTGCCAGCAGCGTGGCAGCATGGGCATCGAACACCGGGGAGCTGTTTTTT.